Sequencing of this TCR beta chain was carried out in a study of T cells after yellow fever vaccination (dated by TCRdb to the late 2010s). General notes on the study: Libraries from fractions with low cell numbers were prepared with the SMART-Seq v4 Ultra Low Input RNA kit. To follow T-cell clones before and after primary and booster YFV17D yellow fever vaccination, bulk TCR alpha and beta repertoires were sequenced over time. Two healthy male donors, one aged 18 to 30 and one aged 30 to 39 years, were included in the cohort. Blood samples were taken at several timepoints before and after primary and secondary immunization, and bulk PBMC replicates and cell subsets were isolated. Overall study outcomes, separate from this receptor: Because only a couple of donors were included in the study, the extent to which the findings can be generalized is limited. Most clones expanded after primary vaccination (96% of CD4 and roughly 88% of CD8) were re-detected after the booster, suggesting that broad memory maintenance occurred. A small fraction of clonotypes showed up in both the CD4 and CD8 compartments, probably as a result of convergent recombination. Compared with the primary T-cell response, the secondary T-cell response was faster but weaker, reaching its peak on day 5 rather than on day 15. Computational filtering was required because FACS-sorted repertoires could contain abundant contaminating clonotypes from the bulk population.

Taken with the paper, the label for treatment or condition translates to: live attenuated yellow fever vaccine strain. PBMCs were isolated from peripheral blood using a standard Ficoll-Paque protocol. Dynabeads CD4 and CD8 positive selection kits were used to isolate CD4 and CD8 T-cell fractions. TriZol was used to extract RNA from bulk PBMCs, from CD4 and CD8 fractions, and from dextramer-positive and dextramer-negative fractions. The CDR1 and CDR2 encoded by the germline V gene are MDHEN and SYDVKM. The junction carries 30 bases between V and J, which are trimmed by 8 bases and 7 bases respectively. The CDR3 covers 17 residues, taking in both the cysteine and the phenylalanine. Left in the record is the CDR3 DNA by itself, 51 bases read in frame from the first base. TCR cDNA was synthesized by 5'RACE template switching, which introduced a universal primer site and unique molecular identifiers. cDNA synthesis was primed from both the TCR alpha and TCR beta constant segments. Library amplification used two PCR steps, and the second PCR step added sample barcodes and sequencing adapters. Sequencing of libraries was done on Illumina HiSeq 2500 (2x100 bp) or NovaSeq (2x150 bp). In the authors' own workflow: Reads were demultiplexed and collapsed into UMI consensus sequences with MIGEC, and V(D)J alignment was performed with MiXCR. Vaccine-responding clonotypes were identified with edgeR using replicate PBMC samples, with FDR below 0.01 and a log2 fold change above 5 up to day 15 being required. CD4 or CD8 identity was assigned to each bulk clonotype according to whether the clonotype was present at higher abundance in the sequenced CD4 repertoire or the sequenced CD8 repertoire. Starting from the raw public reads, TCRdb applied fastp trimming at Q25, assembled clones with MiXCR and retained in-frame beta chains. One record per CDR3 amino acid sequence lists the most common genes and DNA. What appears here as the V and J calls and clone size reflects TCRdb's work, not the paper's. This sample has 150,000 or so distinct CDR3 sequences in its table, and roughly 6.7% of those were observed once. The ten largest clones capture approximately 0.64% of the sample.

This clonotype has ten or more counts. Its cognate antigen has yet to be identified. No quality values exist for individual bases; no much larger clone is one base distant. Sequenced here: CD4+ T cells sorted from PBMCs, sampled 10 days after the yellow fever booster vaccination. The rearranged segments are TRBV28 and TRBJ2-7, and TRBD2 may be the D gene, going by 6 matching bases. The receptor's source is a man aged 25-45 years who received the YFV17D yellow fever vaccine. Read as DNA, the sequence is TGTGCCAGCCGTGCTGGAGGAGGGGCAATCCTGTACGGTGAGCAGTACTTC. The resulting protein is CASRAGGGAILYGEQYF.